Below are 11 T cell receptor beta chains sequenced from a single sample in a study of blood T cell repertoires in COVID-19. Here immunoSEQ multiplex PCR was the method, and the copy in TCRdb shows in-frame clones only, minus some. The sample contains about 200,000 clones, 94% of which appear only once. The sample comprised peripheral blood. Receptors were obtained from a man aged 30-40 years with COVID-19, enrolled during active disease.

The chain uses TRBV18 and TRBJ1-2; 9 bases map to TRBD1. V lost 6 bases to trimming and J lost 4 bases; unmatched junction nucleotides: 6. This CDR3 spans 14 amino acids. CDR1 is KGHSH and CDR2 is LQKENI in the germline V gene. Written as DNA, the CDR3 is TGTGCCAGCTCGCAGGGACAGGGATTCTATGGCTACACCTTC. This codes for CASSQGQGFYGYTF.

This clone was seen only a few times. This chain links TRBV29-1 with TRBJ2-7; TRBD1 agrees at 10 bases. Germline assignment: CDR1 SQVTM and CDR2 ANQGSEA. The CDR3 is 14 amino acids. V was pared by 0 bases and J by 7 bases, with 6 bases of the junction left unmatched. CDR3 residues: CSVEDYGTGVEQYF. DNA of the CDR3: TGCAGCGTTGAAGATTACGGGACAGGGGTTGAGCAGTACTTC.

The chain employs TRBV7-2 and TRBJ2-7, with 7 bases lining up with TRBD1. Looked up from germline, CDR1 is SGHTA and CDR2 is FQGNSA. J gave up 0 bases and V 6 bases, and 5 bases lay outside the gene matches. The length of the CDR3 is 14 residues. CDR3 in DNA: TGTGCCAGCAGTTCCCACAGGGGCTCCTACGAGCAGTACTTC. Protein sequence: CASSSHRGSYEQYF.

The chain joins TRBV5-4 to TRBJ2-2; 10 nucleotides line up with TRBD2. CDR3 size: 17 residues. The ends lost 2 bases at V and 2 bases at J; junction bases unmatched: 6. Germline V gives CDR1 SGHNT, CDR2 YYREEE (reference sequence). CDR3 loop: CASSFYSGGFNTGELFF. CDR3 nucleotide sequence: TGTGCCAGCAGCTTCTATAGCGGGGGGTTTAACACCGGGGAGCTGTTTTTT.

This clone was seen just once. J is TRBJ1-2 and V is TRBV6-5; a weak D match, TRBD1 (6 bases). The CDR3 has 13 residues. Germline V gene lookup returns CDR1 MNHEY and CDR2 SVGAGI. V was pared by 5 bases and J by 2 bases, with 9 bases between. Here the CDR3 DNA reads TGTGCCAGCAGTAAGACAGGCAACTATGGCTACACCTTC. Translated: CASSKTGNYGYTF.

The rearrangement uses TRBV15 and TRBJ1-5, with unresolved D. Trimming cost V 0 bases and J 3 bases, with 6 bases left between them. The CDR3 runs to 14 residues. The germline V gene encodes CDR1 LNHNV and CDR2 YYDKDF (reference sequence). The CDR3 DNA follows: TGTGCCACCAGCAGAGAGGGCCACAATCAGCCCCAGCATTTT. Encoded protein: CATSREGHNQPQHF.

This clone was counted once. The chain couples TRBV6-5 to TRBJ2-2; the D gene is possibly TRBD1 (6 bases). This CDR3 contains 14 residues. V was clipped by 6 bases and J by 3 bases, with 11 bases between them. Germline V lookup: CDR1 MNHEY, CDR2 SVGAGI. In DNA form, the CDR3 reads TGTGCCAGCAGGAGGGGGATCGACACCGGGGAGCTGTTTTTT. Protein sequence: CASRRGIDTGELFF.

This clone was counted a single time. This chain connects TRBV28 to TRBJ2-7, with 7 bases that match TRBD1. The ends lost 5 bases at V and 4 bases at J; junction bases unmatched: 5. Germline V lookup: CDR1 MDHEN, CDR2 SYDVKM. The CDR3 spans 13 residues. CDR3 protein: CASSPGTEYEQYF. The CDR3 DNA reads TGTGCCAGCAGTCCCGGGACAGAATACGAGCAGTACTTC.

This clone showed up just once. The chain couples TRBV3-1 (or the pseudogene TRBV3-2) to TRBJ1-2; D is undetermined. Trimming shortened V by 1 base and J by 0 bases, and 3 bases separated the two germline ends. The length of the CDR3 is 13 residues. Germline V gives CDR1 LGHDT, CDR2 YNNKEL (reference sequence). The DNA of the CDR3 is TGTGCCAGCAGCCAAGGAGCTAACTATGGCTACACCTTC. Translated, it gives CASSQGANYGYTF.

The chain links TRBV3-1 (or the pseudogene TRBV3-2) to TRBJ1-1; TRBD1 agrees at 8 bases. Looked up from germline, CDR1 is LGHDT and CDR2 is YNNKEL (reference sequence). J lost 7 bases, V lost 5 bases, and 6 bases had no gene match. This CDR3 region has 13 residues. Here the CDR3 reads CASSGQGLGEAFF. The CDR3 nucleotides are TGTGCCAGCAGCGGACAGGGTTTAGGTGAAGCTTTCTTT.

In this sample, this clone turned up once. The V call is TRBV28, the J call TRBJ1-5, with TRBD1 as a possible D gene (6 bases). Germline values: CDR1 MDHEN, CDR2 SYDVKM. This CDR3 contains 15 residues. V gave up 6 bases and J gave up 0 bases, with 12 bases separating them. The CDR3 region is CASRSPGDSNQPQHF. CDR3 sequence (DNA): TGTGCCAGCAGGTCCCCAGGGGATAGCAATCAGCCCCAGCATTTT.